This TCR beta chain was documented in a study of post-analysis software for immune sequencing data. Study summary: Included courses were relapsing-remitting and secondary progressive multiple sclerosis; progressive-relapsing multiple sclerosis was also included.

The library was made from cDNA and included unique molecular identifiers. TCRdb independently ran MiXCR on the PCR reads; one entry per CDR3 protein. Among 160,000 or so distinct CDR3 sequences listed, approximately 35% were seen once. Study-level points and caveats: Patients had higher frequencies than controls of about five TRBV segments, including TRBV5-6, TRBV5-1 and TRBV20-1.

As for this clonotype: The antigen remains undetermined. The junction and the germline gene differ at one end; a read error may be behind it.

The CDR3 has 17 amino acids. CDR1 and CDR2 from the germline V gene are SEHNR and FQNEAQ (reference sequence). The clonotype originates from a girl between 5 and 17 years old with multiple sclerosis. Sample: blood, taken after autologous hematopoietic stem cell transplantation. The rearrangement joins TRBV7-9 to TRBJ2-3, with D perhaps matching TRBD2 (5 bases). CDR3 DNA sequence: TGTGCCAACAGCTTAGTGTTGCGACTATGGGAGACAGATACGCAGTATTTT. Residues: CANSLVLRLWETDTQYF.